The 29 T cell receptor beta chains reported below all come from one sample, sequenced in a study of tumor-infiltrating lymphocytes in primary liver carcinoma. TCR beta cDNA was prepared out of 450 to 500 ng total RNA by means of a constant-region primer. Modified slightly, ARM-PCR produced TCR beta libraries over three nested multiplex PCR rounds. Researchers ran the first two PCR rounds for roughly 11 cycles each with TRBV1-TRBV30 forward primers and a C-beta reverse primer. TCRdb re-derived calls from the multiplex PCR reads in MiXCR, one entry per CDR3 protein. The table includes approximately 330,000 distinct CDR3 sequences, almost 65% detected once. Both blood RNA, taken from unsorted whole blood, and germline DNA were extracted. Sequenced sample: peripheral blood. These receptors all come from a man aged 40-49 years with primary liver carcinoma and hepatitis B virus infection.

This clonotype was observed a few times. This clone may be a read error of a much larger clone one base away. This chain joins TRBV29-1 and TRBJ2-7; 10 bases map to TRBD1. The CDR3 sequence is 13 residues long. CDR1 is SQVTM, CDR2 ANQGSEA, per germline. V gave up 4 bases and J gave up 6 bases; unmatched junction bases: 6. The CDR3 loop reads CSVAGQGLGEQYF. CDR3 nucleotide sequence: TGCAGCGTTGCGGGACAGGGGTTAGGCGAGCAGTACTTC.

To note about this clonotype: At one end the junction does not follow the germline gene, possibly because of a read error. The chain uses TRBV4-2 and TRBJ2-5; TRBD2 matches 7 bases. Germline lookup yields CDR1 LGHNA and CDR2 YNFKEQ. The CDR3 totals 16 residues. CDR3 bases: TGTGCCAGCAGTCAAGATCCCCCGGGGGGAGAAGAGACCCAGCACTTC. Its protein product is CASSQDPPGGEETQHF.

Note on this clonotype: An end of the junction differs from the germline gene, which may be a read error. The CDR3 nucleotides are TGTGCCAACAGCCTGCGTATCAACGCAGATACGCAGTATTTT. It encodes CANSLRINADTQYF. V usage is TRBV11-2 and J usage is TRBJ2-3; D ambiguous. The CDR3 covers 14 residues. The germline CDR1 and CDR2 sequences are SGHAT and FQNNGV.

This clonotype was seen ten or more times. V usage is TRBV5-1 and J usage is TRBJ2-7; tentatively, D is TRBD2 (5 bases). This CDR3 spans 14 amino acids. Trimming cost V 0 bases and J 3 bases, with 10 bases left between them. CDR1 and CDR2 (germline): SGHRS, YFSETQ. Here the CDR3 reads CASSLVGSDYEQYF. In DNA form, the CDR3 reads TGCGCCAGCAGCTTGGTTGGGAGTGACTACGAGCAGTACTTC.

On this clonotype: The junction differs from germline at one of its ends, possibly a read error. This chain uses TRBV29-1 with TRBJ2-4; no clear D. The CDR3 consists of 13 residues. From germline, CDR1 is SQVTM and CDR2 ANQGSEA. Here the CDR3 DNA reads TGCAGCGTGACCGAATTTGCCAAAAACATTCAGCACTTC. Translation gives CSVTEFAKNIQHF. Together with reference TRBV29-1 and TRBJ2-4, the CDR3 gives the full variable domain: SAVISQKPSRDICQRGTSLTIQCQVDSQVTMMFWYRQQPGQSLTLIATANQGSEATYESGFVIDKFPISRPNLTFSTLTVSNMSPEDSSIYLCSVTEFAKNIQHFGAGTRLSVL.

The chain links TRBV28 to TRBJ1-1, with D unresolved. This CDR3 comprises 12 residues. Germline V CDR1 and CDR2: MDHEN, SYDVKM. V lost 8 bases, J lost 1 base, and 8 bases lay in between. For the CDR3, the DNA is TGTGCCAGCGGTTCGAGGAACACTGAAGCTTTCTTT. It yields the protein CASGSRNTEAFF.

The table lists this clonotype with a few counts. A junction end diverges from the germline sequence, so it may reflect a read error. CDR3 protein: CASSTIKGLAGENGQFF. The DNA of the CDR3 is TGTGCCAGCAGCACTATCAAGGGACTAGCGGGAGAGAATGGGCAGTTCTTC. The rearrangement uses TRBV11-2 and TRBJ2-1; 14 bases fit TRBD2. This CDR3 is 17 amino acids long. Germline-derived CDR1 and CDR2 are SGHAT and FQNNGV.

This chain joins TRBV13 and TRBJ2-1; 8 bases line up with TRBD2. The CDR3 is 14 residues long. Germline values: CDR1 PRHDT, CDR2 FYEKMQ (reference sequence). Germline trimming cut 6 bases from V and 9 bases from J; bases unmatched to any gene: 10. The CDR3 sequence: CASRPLAGWGEQFF. DNA of the CDR3: TGTGCCAGCAGACCCCTAGCGGGTTGGGGTGAGCAGTTCTTC. The entire variable domain, with the rest obtained from reference TRBV13 and TRBJ2-1, is as follows: AAGVIQSPRHLIKEKRETATLKCYPIPRHDTVYWYQQGPGQDPQFLISFYEKMQSDKGSIPDRFSAQQFSDYHSELNMSSLELGDSALYFCASRPLAGWGEQFFGPGTRLTVL.

In its sample, this clonotype was seen many times. The chain employs TRBV29-1 and TRBJ2-2; 9 bases line up with TRBD2. There are 15 residues in the CDR3. V lost 4 bases to trimming and J lost 1 base; unmatched junction nucleotides: 4. Per the germline V gene, CDR1 is SQVTM and CDR2 is ANQGSEA. The CDR3 nucleotides are TGCAGCGTTGTATCTAGCGGGGTGAACACCGGGGAGCTGTTTTTT. This gives the protein CSVVSSGVNTGELFF.

This chain uses TRBV5-4 with TRBJ2-1, with TRBD2 matching over 9 bases. Trimming cost V 2 bases and J 0 bases; bases outside gene matches: 0. The CDR3 is made up of 15 amino acids. The germline V gene encodes CDR1 SGHNT and CDR2 YYREEE (reference sequence). DNA for the CDR3: TGTGCCAGCAGCTTACTAGCGGGCTCCTACAATGAGCAGTTCTTC. Protein: CASSLLAGSYNEQFF.

This clonotype was detected ten times or more. This rearrangement joins TRBV12-3 or TRBV12-4 to TRBJ1-4; D gene ambiguous. The CDR3 extends over 13 amino acids. V lost 5 bases and J lost 7, with 11 bases in between. In DNA form, the CDR3 reads TGTGCCAGCAGTACCCACATGGGTGAAAAACTGTTTTTT. It is translated as CASSTHMGEKLFF.

This clonotype has a count of ten or more. J is TRBJ1-6 and V is TRBV6-5; D uncertain. Germline CDR1 and CDR2: MNHEY and SVGAGI. Trimming cost V 6 bases and J 7 bases, with 13 bases left between them. CDR3 length: 14 amino acids. This CDR3 reads CASSLTWANSPLHF. For the CDR3, the DNA is TGTGCCAGCAGCCTGACCTGGGCGAATTCACCCCTCCACTTT.

The V gene is TRBV5-3, the J gene TRBJ2-1; a weak D match, TRBD2 (5 bases). TRBV5-3 is an open reading frame, and its role is uncertain. Trimming removed 5 bases from V and 5 bases from J, with 14 bases in between. The CDR3 has 14 amino acids. The CDR3 sequence is CARRRTVWDNEQFF. CDR3 bases: TGTGCCAGAAGGAGGACTGTGTGGGACAATGAGCAGTTCTTC.

The sample holds a few counts of this clonotype. A read error may explain this, as a much larger clone is one base away. V and J are TRBV12-3 or TRBV12-4 and TRBJ2-1; D could derive from TRBD1 or TRBD2 (5 bases each). CDR3 length: 14 residues. In DNA, the CDR3 is TGTACCAGCAGTTTAATTACGGGACGTAGCGAGCAGTTCTTC. Translation gives CTSSLITGRSEQFF.

The chain couples TRBV30 to TRBJ2-7; TRBD2 matches at 10 bases. Germline values: CDR1 GTSNPN, CDR2 SVGIG (reference sequence). The CDR3 is made up of 14 amino acids. V trimming: 2 bases; J trimming: 8 bases; junction bases outside the gene matches: 9. The CDR3 is CAWSPGTSAVKQYF. In DNA, the CDR3 is TGTGCCTGGAGTCCCGGGACTAGCGCAGTCAAGCAGTACTTC.

This clonotype has a count of ten or more. The chain combines TRBV12-3 or TRBV12-4 with TRBJ2-7; D might be TRBD1 or TRBD2, each matching 5 bases. The CDR3 length is 14 residues. Trimming shortened V by 5 bases and J by 2 bases, and 13 bases separated the two germline ends. In nucleotides, the CDR3 is TGTGCCAGCAGTCTGGGGACGGAACCCTACGAGCAGTACTTC. It codes for CASSLGTEPYEQYF.

This clonotype was recorded once. Germline is not matched at one junction end, which may reflect a read error. The chain employs TRBV11-2 and TRBJ2-4, with D perhaps TRBD1 (5 bases). CDR3 size: 17 residues. Germline lookup yields CDR1 SGHAT and CDR2 FQNNGV. The CDR3 sequence is CASSPNIRDSDKNIQYF. CDR3 DNA: TGTGCCAGCAGCCCGAATATCAGGGATAGTGACAAAAACATTCAGTATTTC.

The chain is built from TRBV14 and TRBJ2-2; D call uncertain. Trimming pared 2 bases from V and 7 bases from J, leaving 11 bases between. Germline lookup yields CDR1 SGHDN and CDR2 FVKESK. The CDR3 sequence is 14 residues long. CDR3 amino acids: CASSQISVGGELFF. CDR3 nucleotides: TGTGCCAGCAGCCAAATTAGTGTAGGCGGGGAGCTGTTTTTT.

This clonotype turned up a few times. Germline is not matched at one junction end, which may reflect a read error. V and J are TRBV6-5 and TRBJ2-2; TRBD1 matches 8 bases. Per the germline V gene, CDR1 is MNHEY and CDR2 is SVGAGI. The CDR3 is 15 amino acids. CDR3 protein: CAGSWDRPNTGELFF. The CDR3 DNA reads as TGTGCCGGCAGTTGGGACAGGCCGAACACCGGGGAGCTGTTTTTT.

Worth noting for this clonotype: Possible read error: a much larger clone is one base away. The chain links TRBV28 to TRBJ2-1; no reliable D call. CDR1 is MDHEN and CDR2 is SYDVKM in the germline V gene. The CDR3 loop spans 12 amino acids. The CDR3 here is CASNLYFNEQFF. The DNA of the CDR3 is TGTGCCAGCAATTTATATTTCAATGAGCAGTTCTTC.

On this clonotype itself: Mismatch with germline at one junction end may stem from a read error. The J gene is TRBJ1-4, the V gene TRBV12-3 or TRBV12-4; D gene uncertain. This CDR3 is 14 amino acids long. DNA of the CDR3: TGTACCAGCGGTGATCGTTGGGCTAATGAAAAACTGTTTTTT. It codes for CTSGDRWANEKLFF.

Concerning this clonotype itself: One base away lies a much larger clone, so this may be a sequencing read error. The rearrangement uses TRBV6-1 and TRBJ2-1; 8 nucleotides align to TRBD2. Germline V gene sequence: CDR1 MNHNS, CDR2 SASEGT. The CDR3 sequence is 15 residues long. CDR3 sequence reads: CASSPGGWSYYEQFF. The CDR3 nucleotides read TGTGCCAGCAGCCCGGGGGGGTGGTCCTACTATGAGCAGTTCTTC.

As for this clonotype: One base away lies a much larger clone, so this may be a sequencing read error. This chain links TRBV4-1 with TRBJ1-5; D is ambiguous. In germline, CDR1 is MGHRA, CDR2 YSYEKL. The CDR3 has 15 amino acids. V lost 0 bases, J lost 4 bases, and 10 bases lay in between. The CDR3 nucleotides read TGCGCCAGCAGCCAAGATTCGAGAGTTAATCAGCCCCAGCATTTT. This translates into CASSQDSRVNQPQHF.

The count of this clonotype is one. The chain has TRBV24-1 and TRBJ1-2, with D perhaps TRBD1 (6 bases). The CDR3 totals 15 residues. The V and J ends lost 8 bases and 3 bases respectively, with 18 bases between them. Looked up from germline, CDR1 is KGHDR and CDR2 is SFDVKD. DNA of the CDR3: TGTGCCACCATCCCCTGGACAGCTTTGGACTATGGCTACACCTTC. Residues: CATIPWTALDYGYTF.

A remark on this clonotype: A junction end diverges from the germline sequence, so it may reflect a read error. The CDR3 DNA reads TGCGCCAGCAACCAAGATCACAGAGACAGCACTGATACGCAGTATTTT. Residues: CASNQDHRDSTDTQYF. The rearrangement uses TRBV4-1 and TRBJ2-3, with a possible D match to TRBD1 (5 bases). Germline V gene sequence: CDR1 MGHRA, CDR2 YSYEKL. CDR3 size: 16 residues.

This clonotype was counted ten times or more. V is TRBV4-2 and J is TRBJ2-1, with 8 bases aligning to TRBD1. The CDR3 is 17 amino acids. Germline CDR1 reads LGHNA; CDR2 reads YNFKEQ. Trimming cost V 1 base and J 3 bases; bases outside gene matches: 8. The CDR3 bases are TGTGCCAGCAGCCAAGTTGGTACCGGGACAGGCTACAATGAGCAGTTCTTC. Amino acid sequence: CASSQVGTGTGYNEQFF.

This chain uses TRBV20-1 with TRBJ2-7, with D tentatively TRBD2 (5 bases). V lost 0 bases to trimming and J lost 3 bases, with 15 bases between them. Looked up from germline, CDR1 is DFQATT and CDR2 is SNEGSKA (reference sequence). CDR3 size: 15 residues. In DNA form, the CDR3 reads TGCAGTGCTAGAGATCGAAAGATGGCGGGCTACGAGCAGTACTTC. Translation: CSARDRKMAGYEQYF.

The rearrangement links TRBV11-3 to TRBJ2-7; TRBD1 might be the D (7 bases). Germline V gene data show CDR1 as SGHNT and CDR2 as YENEEA. The CDR3 is 15 residues long. DNA for the CDR3: TGTGTCAGTAGCTTAGATGGAGGGGGCCGTGGCGAGCAGTACTTC. It is translated as CVSSLDGGGRGEQYF.

This clonotype showed up just once. A much larger clonotype is one base distant, so this may be a read error. The chain carries TRBV6-5 and TRBJ2-7; 10 bases are a match to TRBD1. Losses at the gene ends were 2 bases for V and 7 bases for J; bases not matched to a gene: 8. Germline CDR1 MNHEY, CDR2 SVGAGI. This CDR3 has 15 amino acids. The CDR3 sequence: CASSYGQGGEYEQYF. The CDR3 DNA is TGTGCCAGCAGTTACGGACAGGGGGGCGAGTATGAGCAGTACTTC.